Following are 4 T cell receptor beta chains from one sample sequenced in a study of blood T cell repertoires in COVID-19. The assay was immunoSEQ multiplex PCR, and TCRdb's table has in-frame clones only and misses some. Among roughly 120,000 clones listed, more than 60% were seen once. The specimen was peripheral blood. These TCRs come from a man between 65 and 85 years old with acute or convalescent COVID-19.

This rearrangement joins TRBV9 to TRBJ2-7, with 7 bases identical to TRBD2. The CDR3 has 14 amino acids. Germline CDR1 is SGDLS and CDR2 is YYNGEE. V lost 0 bases and J lost 2; bases outside the gene matches: 2. The CDR3 protein is CASSVDGGAYEQYF. For the CDR3, the DNA is TGTGCCAGCAGCGTAGATGGGGGGGCCTACGAGCAGTACTTC.

J is TRBJ2-4 and V is TRBV7-8, with D perhaps TRBD2 (6 bases). Trimming took 1 base from V and 6 from J, leaving 7 bases between them. CDR3 size: 13 residues. Germline CDR1 is SGHVS and CDR2 is FQNEAQ. CDR3 protein: CASSLGGLNIQYF. The CDR3 DNA is TGTGCCAGCAGCTTAGGGGGACTAAACATTCAGTACTTC.

V and J are TRBV19 and TRBJ2-3, with 8 bases identical to TRBD1. Losses at the gene ends were 5 bases for V and 6 bases for J; bases not matched to a gene: 10. The CDR3 has 15 amino acids. Germline assignment: CDR1 LNHDA and CDR2 SQIVND (reference sequence). CDR3 nucleotide sequence: TGTGCCAGTAGTCAAAGACAGGGGATCCGGGATACGCAGTATTTT. Translating gives CASSQRQGIRDTQYF.

This rearrangement joins TRBV10-3 to TRBJ2-3, with 7 bases matching TRBD2. The CDR3 covers 15 residues. V lost 6 bases, J lost 5 bases, and 11 bases stayed unmatched. CDR1 is ENHRY, CDR2 SYGVKD, per germline. CDR3 sequence: CAIRPDGGVGDTQYF. For the CDR3, the DNA is TGTGCCATCAGACCCGATGGGGGGGTGGGAGATACGCAGTATTTT.